This T cell receptor (beta chain) was identified in a study of low-dose radiotherapy and immunotherapy resistance in tumors. TRAV- and TRBV-specific primers, spanning alpha and beta chains, primed first-strand cDNA. An approximately 19-cycle PCR with a constant-region primer and V-primer adapter amplified TCRs. Researchers amplified the isolated mRNA using in vitro transcription. TCRdb called the reads again in MiXCR, with one record for every CDR3 protein. Of about 82,000 distinct CDR3 sequences listed, under 20% were seen once; the top ten hold about 5.5%. The V segment lost 0 bases and the J segment 6 bases; nucleotides outside the gene matches: 7. There are 16 residues in the CDR3. CDR1 SGHRS and CDR2 YFSETQ come from the germline V gene. Time point defined: before trial treatment. Low-dose radiotherapy, low-dose cyclophosphamide, aspirin, ipilimumab and nivolumab were all given to the donors. This clonotype was counted many times.

This TCR was sampled from a male donor with prostate cancer. This rearrangement joins TRBV5-1 to TRBJ2-1; TRBD2 matches at 9 bases. The source was PBMCs, collected before treatment. The CDR3 region is CASSLALAGFGNEQFF. CDR3 bases: TGCGCCAGCAGCTTGGCGCTAGCGGGATTTGGCAATGAGCAGTTCTTC.